Sequencing of this T cell receptor (beta chain) was carried out in a study of shared clonotypes between healthy human individuals. Positive CCR7 selection of CD45RO-negative cells yielded the naive CD8 cells, and terminally differentiated effector memory CD45RA+ cells were excluded. At the deep level, the assay was run. The data were produced by immunoSEQ multiplex PCR, yet TCRdb's version contains in-frame clones alone and is incomplete. The sample lists about 2.2 million clones, 80% to 95% occurring once. From germline, CDR1 is MNHNY and CDR2 SVGAGI (reference sequence). The CDR3 runs 16 residues. V was pared by 2 bases and J by 3 bases, with 16 bases between.

The chain recombines TRBV6-6 with TRBJ1-2; D unclear. The source of this sequence is a man aged 18-30 years in good health. Some clones in this sample may be carry-over from other donors' samples. Sequenced input: naive CD8+ T cells from PBMCs. CDR3 amino acids: CASSYPREAGYYGYTF. The CDR3 DNA is TGTGCCAGCAGTTACCCCCGAGAGGCTGGGTACTATGGCTACACCTTC.